This is a list of T cell receptor beta chains from one sample in a study of blood T cell repertoires in COVID-19. Sequencing was performed with immunoSEQ multiplex PCR; in TCRdb, only in-frame clones are kept and a portion is missing. The data show about 250,000 clones, about 87% seen once. Specimen: peripheral blood. The source is a young woman with COVID-19, enrolled during active disease. CDR3s include the opening cysteine and the closing phenylalanine or tryptophan. Fields, in order: clone size, D gene, CDR3 length, V gene, J gene, CDR3 DNA, CDR3 protein. A D gene is named only where the DNA matches it firmly. Where a row states a size, it is once, few, many or the class of an expanded clone; other rows omit it.

once,.,15,TRBV6-5,TRBJ1-5,TGTGCCAGCAGTTACTCTGGGCGGAGGGATCAGCCCCAGCATTTT,CASSYSGRRDQPQHF
.,.,12,TRBV7-2,TRBJ2-1,TGTGCCAGCAGCTTAGGAGTAAATGAGCAGTTCTTC,CASSLGVNEQFF
.,.,16,TRBV7-8,TRBJ1-1,TGTGCCAGCAGCAGGAGGGTCGAGGGCCTGAACACTGAAGCTTTCTTT,CASSRRVEGLNTEAFF
.,.,14,TRBV21-1,TRBJ1-2,TGTGCCAGCAGCACCCGACAGAGCGCCTATGGCTACACCTTC,CASSTRQSAYGYTF
once,.,13,TRBV11-2,TRBJ2-1,TGTGCCAGCCGCGAGAGGGGGTTCGGTGAGCAGTTCTTC,CASRERGFGEQFF
.,TRBD1,14,TRBV28,TRBJ1-1,TGTGCCAGCAGCTATACAGGGGTTAACACTGAAGCTTTCTTT,CASSYTGVNTEAFF
once,TRBD2,17,TRBV7-2,TRBJ2-3,TGTGCCAGCAGCTTAGGTCCTAGCGGGGTTATACTACATACGCAGTATTTT,CASSLGPSGVILHTQYF
.,TRBD1,18,TRBV7-8,TRBJ1-5,TGTGCCAGCAGCTTAGTAGTTCGGACAGGTAATAGCAATCAGCCCCAGCATTTT,CASSLVVRTGNSNQPQHF
.,TRBD1,15,TRBV19,TRBJ1-1,TGTGCCAGTAGTAAGACAGGGGGCGGAAACACTGAAGCTTTCTTT,CASSKTGGGNTEAFF
.,TRBD2,14,TRBV5-1,TRBJ2-2,TGCGCCAGCAGTTTAGCGGGAGGGCCCGGGGAGCTGTTTTTT,CASSLAGGPGELFF
.,TRBD1,15,TRBV3-1/TRBV3-2,TRBJ1-6,TGTGCCAGCAGCCCCAGGACAGGTTCAGATTCACCCCTCCACTTT,CASSPRTGSDSPLHF